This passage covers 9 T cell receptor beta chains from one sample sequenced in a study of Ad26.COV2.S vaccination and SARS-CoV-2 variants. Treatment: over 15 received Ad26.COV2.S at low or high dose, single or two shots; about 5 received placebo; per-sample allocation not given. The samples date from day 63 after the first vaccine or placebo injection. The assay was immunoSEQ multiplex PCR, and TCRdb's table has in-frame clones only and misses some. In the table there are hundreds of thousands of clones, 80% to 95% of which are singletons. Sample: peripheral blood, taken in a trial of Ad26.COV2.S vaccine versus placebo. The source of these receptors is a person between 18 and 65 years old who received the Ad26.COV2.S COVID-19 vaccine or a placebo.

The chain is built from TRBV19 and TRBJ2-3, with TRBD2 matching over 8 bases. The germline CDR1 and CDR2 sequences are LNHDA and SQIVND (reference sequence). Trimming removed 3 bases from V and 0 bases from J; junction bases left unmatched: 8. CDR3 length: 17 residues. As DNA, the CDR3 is TGTGCCAGTAGTATGTTAGGACTAGCAGACAGCACAGATACGCAGTATTTT. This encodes CASSMLGLADSTDTQYF.

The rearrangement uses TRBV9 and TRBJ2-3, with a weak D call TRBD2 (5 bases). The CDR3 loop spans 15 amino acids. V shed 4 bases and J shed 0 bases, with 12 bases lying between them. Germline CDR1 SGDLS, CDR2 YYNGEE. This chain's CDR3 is CASSSLLGSTDTQYF. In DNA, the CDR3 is TGTGCCAGCAGCTCCTTACTAGGCAGCACAGATACGCAGTATTTT.

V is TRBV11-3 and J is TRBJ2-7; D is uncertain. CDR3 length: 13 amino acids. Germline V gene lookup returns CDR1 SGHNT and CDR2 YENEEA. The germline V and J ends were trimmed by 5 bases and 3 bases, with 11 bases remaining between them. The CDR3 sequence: CASSPTPNYEQYF. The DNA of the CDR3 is TGTGCCAGCAGCCCCACCCCGAACTACGAGCAGTACTTC.

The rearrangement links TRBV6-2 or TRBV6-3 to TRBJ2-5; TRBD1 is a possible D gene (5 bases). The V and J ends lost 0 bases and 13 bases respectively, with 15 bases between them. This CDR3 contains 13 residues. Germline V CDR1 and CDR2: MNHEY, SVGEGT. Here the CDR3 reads CASSYSGRELLYF. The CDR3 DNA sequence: TGTGCCAGCAGTTACTCGGGCAGGGAACTTCTGTACTTC.

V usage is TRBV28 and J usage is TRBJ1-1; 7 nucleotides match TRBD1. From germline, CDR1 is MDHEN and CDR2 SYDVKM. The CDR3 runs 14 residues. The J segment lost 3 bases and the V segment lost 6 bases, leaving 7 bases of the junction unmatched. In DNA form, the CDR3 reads TGTGCCAGCAGGCCAGGGCAGGGGGACACTGAAGCTTTCTTT. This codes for CASRPGQGDTEAFF.

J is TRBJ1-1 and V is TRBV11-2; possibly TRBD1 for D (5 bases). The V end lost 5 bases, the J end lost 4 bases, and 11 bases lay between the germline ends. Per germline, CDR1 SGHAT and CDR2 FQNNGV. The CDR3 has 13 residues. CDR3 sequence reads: CASSLSGGTEAFF. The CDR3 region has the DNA TGTGCCAGCAGCCTCTCGGGGGGCACTGAAGCTTTCTTT.

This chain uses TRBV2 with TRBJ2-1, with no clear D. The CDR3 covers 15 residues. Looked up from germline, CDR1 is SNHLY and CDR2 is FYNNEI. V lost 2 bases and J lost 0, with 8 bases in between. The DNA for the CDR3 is TGTGCCAGCAGTGAACTGGTCCTCTCCTACAATGAGCAGTTCTTC. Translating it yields CASSELVLSYNEQFF.

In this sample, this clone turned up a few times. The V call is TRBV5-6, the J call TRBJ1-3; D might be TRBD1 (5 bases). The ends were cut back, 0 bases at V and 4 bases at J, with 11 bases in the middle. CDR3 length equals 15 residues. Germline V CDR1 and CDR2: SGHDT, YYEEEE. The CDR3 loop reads CASSLVDRKGNTIYF. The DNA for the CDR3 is TGTGCCAGCAGCTTGGTCGACAGAAAAGGAAACACCATATATTTT.

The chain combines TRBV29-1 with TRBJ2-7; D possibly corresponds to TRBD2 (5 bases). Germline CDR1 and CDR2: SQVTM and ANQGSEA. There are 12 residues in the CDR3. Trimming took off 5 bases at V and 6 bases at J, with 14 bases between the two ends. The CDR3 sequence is CSVYGLVGEQYF. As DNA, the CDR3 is TGCAGCGTTTATGGACTGGTGGGCGAGCAGTACTTC.